Given below is one T cell receptor (beta chain) in context. What it binds is not known. Any patient presenting with uncontrolled infection, other autoimmune disease, pregnancy or lactation was left out. This entry belongs to a study of T cells in Graves' hyperthyroidism and ophthalmopathy. Study outcomes and limitations: Stable hyperthyroidism was told apart from ophthalmopathy by a model built on 13 V-J features. Most thyroid clonotypes that were expanded above 0.001 also turned up in blood.

The investigators amplified TCR beta CDR3 regions from RNA transcripts. First-round RT-PCR targeting the TCR CDR3 was performed with the HTBI primer set. Each CDR3 protein is one row after TCRdb ran MiXCR on the multiplex PCR reads. This sample yields roughly 380,000 distinct CDR3 sequences, of which roughly 15% are seen a single time; 5.3% belongs to the top ten. Germline V gives CDR1 GTSNPN, CDR2 SVGIG (reference sequence). V shed 4 bases and J shed 0 bases, with 6 bases lying between them. The CDR3 sequence is 12 residues long. The origin of this receptor is a woman aged 18-35 years with Graves' hyperthyroidism. What was sequenced was blood. V and J are TRBV30 and TRBJ1-2; D gene unclear. The CDR3 coding sequence is TGTGCCTGGAAACCTCCTAACTATGGCTACACCTTC. Protein: CAWKPPNYGYTF.